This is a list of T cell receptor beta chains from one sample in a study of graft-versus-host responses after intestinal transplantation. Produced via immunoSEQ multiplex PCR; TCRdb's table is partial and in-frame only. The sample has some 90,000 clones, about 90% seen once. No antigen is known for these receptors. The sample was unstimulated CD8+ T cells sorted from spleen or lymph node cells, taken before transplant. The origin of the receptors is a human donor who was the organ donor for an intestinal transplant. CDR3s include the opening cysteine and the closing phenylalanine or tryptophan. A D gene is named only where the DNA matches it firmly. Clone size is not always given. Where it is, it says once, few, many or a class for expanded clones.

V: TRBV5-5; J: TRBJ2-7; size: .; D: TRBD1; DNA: TGTGCCAGCAACCCGGGGACAGGGGATTTCGAGCAGTACTTC; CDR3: CASNPGTGDFEQYF
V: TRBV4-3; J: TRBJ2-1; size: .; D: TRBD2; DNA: TGCGCCAGCAGCCAAGATCTAGCGGGGGTTTTCATGGATGAGCAGTTCTTC; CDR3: CASSQDLAGVFMDEQFF
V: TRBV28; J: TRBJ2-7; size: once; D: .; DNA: TGTGCCAGCAGTTTCCCCAGGCAAGCCTACGAGCAGTACTTC; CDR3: CASSFPRQAYEQYF
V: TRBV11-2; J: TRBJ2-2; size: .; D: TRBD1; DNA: TGTGCCAGCAGCTTACCAGGGGGCTACACCGGGGAGCTGTTTTTT; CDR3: CASSLPGGYTGELFF
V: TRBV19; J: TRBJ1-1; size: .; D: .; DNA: TGTGCCAGTAGTATAATGGCGGGGACCTCGGAAGCTTTCTTT; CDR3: CASSIMAGTSEAFF
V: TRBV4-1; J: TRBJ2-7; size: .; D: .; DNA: TGCGCCAGCAGCCCCCTTTATGAGGCCTACGAGCAGTACTTC; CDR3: CASSPLYEAYEQYF
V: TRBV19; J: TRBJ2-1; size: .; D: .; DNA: TGTGCCAGTAGTATTCATCCGGGCTCCTACAATGAGCAGTTCTTC; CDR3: CASSIHPGSYNEQFF
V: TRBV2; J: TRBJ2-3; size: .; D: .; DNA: TGTGCCAGCAGTGAAGCTCCCAGGTCTGTTTGGCCAGATACGCAGTATTTT; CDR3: CASSEAPRSVWPDTQYF
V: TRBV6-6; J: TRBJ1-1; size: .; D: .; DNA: TGTGCCAGCAGACACGACAGTGTGAACACTGAAGCTTTCTTT; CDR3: CASRHDSVNTEAFF
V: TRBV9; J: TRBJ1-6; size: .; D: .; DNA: TGTGCCAGCAGCGTAGAGGAGGGGTTAAACTCACCCCTCCACTTT; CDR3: CASSVEEGLNSPLHF
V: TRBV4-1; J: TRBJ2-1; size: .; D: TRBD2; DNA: TGCGCCAGCAGCCAAGATACTAGCGGGGGGAATCCCCTCTCCTACAATGAGCAGTTCTTC; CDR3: CASSQDTSGGNPLSYNEQFF
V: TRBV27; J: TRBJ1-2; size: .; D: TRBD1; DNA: TGTGCCAGCAGTGGGACAGGGTACTATGGCTACACCTTC; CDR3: CASSGTGYYGYTF
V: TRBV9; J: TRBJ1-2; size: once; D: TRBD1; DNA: TGTGCCAGCAGCGTAACCGGGACAGGGCGTCCGAGAGGCTACACCTTC; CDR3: CASSVTGTGRPRGYTF
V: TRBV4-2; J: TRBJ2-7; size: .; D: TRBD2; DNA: TGTGCCAGCAGCGACCTTGAGCGGGGGGTCTCCTACGAGCAGTACTTC; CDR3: CASSDLERGVSYEQYF
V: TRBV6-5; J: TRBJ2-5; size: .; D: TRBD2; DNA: TGTGCCAGCAGTTACCCTAGCGGGGGGGGAGAGACCCAGTACTTC; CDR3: CASSYPSGGGETQYF
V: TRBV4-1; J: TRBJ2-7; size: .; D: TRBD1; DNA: TGCGCCAGCAGCCAACCTGGACAGGCCTACGAGCAGTACTTC; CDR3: CASSQPGQAYEQYF
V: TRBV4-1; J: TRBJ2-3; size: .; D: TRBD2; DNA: TGCGCCAGCAGCCAGGACGGGGGGGGGAGCGATACGCAGTATTTT; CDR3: CASSQDGGGSDTQYF
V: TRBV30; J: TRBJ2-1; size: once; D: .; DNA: TGTGCCTGGGGGACTGGGAATGAGCAGTTCTTC; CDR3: CAWGTGNEQFF
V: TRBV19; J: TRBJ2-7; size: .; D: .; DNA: TGTGCCAGTAGTATAGACGGGGTTAACGAGCAGTACTTC; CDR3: CASSIDGVNEQYF
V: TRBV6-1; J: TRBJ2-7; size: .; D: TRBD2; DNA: TGTGCCAGCAGTGGGTCCCGGGACTACCTCTCCTACGAGCAGTACTTC; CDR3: CASSGSRDYLSYEQYF
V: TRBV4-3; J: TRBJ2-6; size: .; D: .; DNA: TGCGCCAGCAGCCCACAAGCTGGGGCCAACGTCCTGACTTTC; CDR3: CASSPQAGANVLTF
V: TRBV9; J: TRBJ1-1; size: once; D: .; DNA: TGTGCCAGCAGCGTAGAAGTCGGGGTTGAAGCTTTCTTT; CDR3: CASSVEVGVEAFF
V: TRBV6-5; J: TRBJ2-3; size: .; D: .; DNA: TGTGCCAGCAGTTACTTCGGAGCCACAGATACGCAGTATTTT; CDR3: CASSYFGATDTQYF
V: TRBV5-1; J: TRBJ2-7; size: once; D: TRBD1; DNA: TGCGCCAGCAGCTGGACAGGGACAGACTACGAGCAGTACTTC; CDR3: CASSWTGTDYEQYF
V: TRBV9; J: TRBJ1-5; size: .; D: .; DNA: TGTGCCAGCAGCCGGGGGGCGGGTTCTAATCAGCCCCAGCATTTT; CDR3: CASSRGAGSNQPQHF
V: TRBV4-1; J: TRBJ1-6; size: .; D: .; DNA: TGCGCCAGCAGCCAGGCCTCCTCCTATAATTCACCCCTCCACTTT; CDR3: CASSQASSYNSPLHF
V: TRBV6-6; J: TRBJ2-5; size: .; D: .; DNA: TGTGCCAGCAGTTACGGGGGCCGGGAGACCCAGTACTTC; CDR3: CASSYGGRETQYF
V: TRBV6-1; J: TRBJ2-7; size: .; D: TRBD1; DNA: TGTGCCAGCAGTGTATTCCGGGACAGGGTCTACGAGCAGTACTTC; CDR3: CASSVFRDRVYEQYF
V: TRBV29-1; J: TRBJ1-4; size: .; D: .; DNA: TGCAGCGTTTATCGGGGGGGGAATGAAAAACTGTTTTTT; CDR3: CSVYRGGNEKLFF
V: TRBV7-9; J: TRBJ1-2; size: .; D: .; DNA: TGTGCCAGCAGCTTAGTTGGGGCGCCCACAGCCTATGGCTACACCTTC; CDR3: CASSLVGAPTAYGYTF
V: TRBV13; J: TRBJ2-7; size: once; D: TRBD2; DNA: TGTGCCAGCAGCGAGAGGTATCGGGGGGGGGACTACGAGCAGTACTTC; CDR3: CASSERYRGGDYEQYF
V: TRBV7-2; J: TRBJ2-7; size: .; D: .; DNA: TGTGCCAGCAGCTTCTTTGCCGGGACAACCTACGAGCAGTACTTC; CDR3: CASSFFAGTTYEQYF
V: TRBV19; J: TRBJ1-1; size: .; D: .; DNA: TGTGCCAGTAGTCAGAGGGTGAACACTGAAGCTTTCTTT; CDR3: CASSQRVNTEAFF
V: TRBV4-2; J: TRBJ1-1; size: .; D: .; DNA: TGTGCCAGCAGCCAAGACTTGGGCTGGAACACTGAAGCTTTCTTT; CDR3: CASSQDLGWNTEAFF
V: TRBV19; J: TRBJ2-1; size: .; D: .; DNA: TGTGCCAGTGGCTCAGGGGATGAGCAGTTCTTC; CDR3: CASGSGDEQFF
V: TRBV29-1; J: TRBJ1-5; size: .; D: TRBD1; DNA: TGCAGCGTGGGGACAGGGAACCAGCCCCAGCATTTT; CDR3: CSVGTGNQPQHF
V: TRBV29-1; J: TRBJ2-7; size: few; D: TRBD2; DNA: TGCAGCGTCACGGGGGGGGGCTCCTACGAGCAGTACTTC; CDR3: CSVTGGGSYEQYF
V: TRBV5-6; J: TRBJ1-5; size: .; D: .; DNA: TGTGCCAGCAGCGTGACAGGTTACCACCCTTATAGCAATCAGCCCCAGCATTTT; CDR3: CASSVTGYHPYSNQPQHF
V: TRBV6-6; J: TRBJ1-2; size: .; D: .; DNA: TGTGCCAGCAGCCCTACCCGGGTCCCTATAAACTATGGCTACACCTTC; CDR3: CASSPTRVPINYGYTF
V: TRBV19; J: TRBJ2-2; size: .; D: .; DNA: TGTGCCAGTAGTATCTTCGGGAACACCGGGGAGCTGTTTTTT; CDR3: CASSIFGNTGELFF
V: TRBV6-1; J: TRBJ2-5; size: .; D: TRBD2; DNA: TGTGCCAGCAGTCCCCTCGGGGGAGGGGACCAGTACTTC; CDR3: CASSPLGGGDQYF
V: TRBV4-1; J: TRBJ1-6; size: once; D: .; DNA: TGCGCCAGCAGCCAGAACAGGAATTCACCCCTCCACTTT; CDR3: CASSQNRNSPLHF
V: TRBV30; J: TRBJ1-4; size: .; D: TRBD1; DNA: TGTGCCTGGAGTGAACGGGGCAGGGGGCGCATAACTAATGAAAAACTGTTTTTT; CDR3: CAWSERGRGRITNEKLFF
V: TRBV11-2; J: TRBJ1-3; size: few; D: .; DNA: TGTGCCAGCAGCTCATTTGATTCCGGGACATGGACCATATATTTT; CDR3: CASSSFDSGTWTIYF
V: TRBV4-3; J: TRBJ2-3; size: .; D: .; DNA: TGCGCCAGCAGCCAAGTAGATGTTCGGGGCACAGATACGCAGTATTTT; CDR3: CASSQVDVRGTDTQYF
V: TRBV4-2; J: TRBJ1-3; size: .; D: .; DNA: TGTGCCAGCAGCCAAGCAGGGAACACCATATATTTT; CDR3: CASSQAGNTIYF
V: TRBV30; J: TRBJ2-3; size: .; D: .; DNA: TGTGCCTGGAGTGTACTCCAGGCAACCACAGATACGCAGTATTTT; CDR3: CAWSVLQATTDTQYF
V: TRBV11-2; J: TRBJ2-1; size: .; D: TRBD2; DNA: TGTGCCAGCAGCCTCCCCACTAGCGGGAGCAATGAGCAGTTCTTC; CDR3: CASSLPTSGSNEQFF
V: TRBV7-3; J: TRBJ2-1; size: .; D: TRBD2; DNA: TGTGCCAGCAGCTCCCGGACTAGCGGGATCCATGAGCAGTTCTTC; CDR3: CASSSRTSGIHEQFF
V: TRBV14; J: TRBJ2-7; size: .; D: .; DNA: TGTGCCAGCAGCCAAGAGGTAGGGCAGGTAGGGAGCGAGCAGTACTTC; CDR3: CASSQEVGQVGSEQYF
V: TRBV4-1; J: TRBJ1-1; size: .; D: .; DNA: TGCGCCAGCAGCGAGACAGGGAACACTGAAGCTTTCTTT; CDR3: CASSETGNTEAFF
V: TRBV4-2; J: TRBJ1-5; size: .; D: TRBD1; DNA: TGTGCCAGCAGCCAACACAGGGGAGGTGCTCAGCCCCAGCATTTT; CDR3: CASSQHRGGAQPQHF
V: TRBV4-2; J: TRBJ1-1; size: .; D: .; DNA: TGTGCCAGCAGACATCCAACAGGGTCCCTCGCTGAAGCTTTCTTT; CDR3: CASRHPTGSLAEAFF
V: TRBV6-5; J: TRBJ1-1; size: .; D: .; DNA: TGTGCCAGCAGTTACACAGGGCAGAACACTGAAGCTTTCTTT; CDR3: CASSYTGQNTEAFF
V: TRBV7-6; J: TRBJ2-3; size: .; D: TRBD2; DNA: TGTGCCAGCCGGGGGACGGGAGGTTGGCTCACAGATACGCAGTATTTT; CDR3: CASRGTGGWLTDTQYF
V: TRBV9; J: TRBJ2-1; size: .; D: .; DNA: TGTGCCAGCAGCTACTCTAGCACCCTCTACAATGAGCAGTTCTTC; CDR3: CASSYSSTLYNEQFF
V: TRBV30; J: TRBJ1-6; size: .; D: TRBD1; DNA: TGTGCCTTTTTCCCTCTAGACAGGGCTCTCTATAATTCACCCCTCCACTTT; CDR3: CAFFPLDRALYNSPLHF
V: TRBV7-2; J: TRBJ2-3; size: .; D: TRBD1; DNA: TGTGCCAGCAGCTTGCGAGGGGGCTGGACTGATACGCAGTATTTT; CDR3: CASSLRGGWTDTQYF
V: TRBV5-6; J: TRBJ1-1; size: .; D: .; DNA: TGTGCCAGCAGCTCGGGAGGACAGCTGAACACTGAAGCTTTCTTT; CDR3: CASSSGGQLNTEAFF